The following is a TCR beta chain sequence with its context. What it recognizes is unknown. The PCR had 60 Vbeta and 13 Jbeta primers. Data came from immunoSEQ multiplex PCR; TCRdb stores just in-frame clones and leaves some out. The data hold under 200,000 clones, with roughly an eighth observed a single time. CDR1 and CDR2 from the germline V gene are MDHEN and SYDVKM. The CDR3 totals 16 residues. The V and J ends lost 5 bases and 4 bases, in that order; junction bases with no gene match: 11. The data stem from a study of cytomegalovirus exposure and HLA in healthy donors. Findings of the study overall: Among donors in an Asian-associated ancestry cluster, a later analysis reportedly found fewer N-insertions than the roughly 650-donor mean.

The sample was PBMCs. The V and J genes are TRBV28 and TRBJ1-3, with TRBD1 matching over 7 bases. The clonotype was recovered from a man aged 45-65 years in good health and CMV-seropositive. The CDR3, as DNA: TGTGCCAGCAGTGTAGGGGGCAGTATTTCCGGAAACACCATATATTTT. Amino acid sequence: CASSVGGSISGNTIYF.